Shown below are 5 T cell receptor beta chains from a single sample sequenced in a study of beta chain features in type 1 diabetes. Expressed TCRB transcripts were sequenced because the entire RNA isolate underwent reverse transcription. The method was immunoSEQ multiplex PCR; TCRdb's version includes in-frame clones alone and lacks a portion of them. The data contain 350,000 or so clones, about 20% of them singletons. Sequenced material: naive CD4+ T cells from blood. Source of these receptors: a woman aged 18-29 years in good health.

This rearrangement joins TRBV5-1 to TRBJ1-2; 7 nucleotides match TRBD1. This CDR3 spans 13 amino acids. The V gene end was trimmed by 1 base and the J gene end by 6 bases; junction bases not matched to a gene: 3. CDR1 and CDR2 from the germline V gene are SGHRS and YFSETQ. The CDR3 loop reads CASSLYRGDGYTF. The CDR3 nucleotides read TGCGCCAGCAGCTTGTACAGGGGAGATGGCTACACCTTC.

The gene calls are TRBV27 and TRBJ1-2, with D uncertain. The ends were cut back, 3 bases at V and 7 bases at J, with 9 bases in the middle. Germline CDR1 MNHEY, CDR2 SMNVEV (reference sequence). This CDR3 is 12 amino acids long. CDR3 nucleotide sequence: TGTGCCAGCAGTTTGCCCGGAGCTGGCTACACCTTC. Protein: CASSLPGAGYTF.

This clone occurred a few times. The chain joins TRBV5-1 to TRBJ1-1; no firm D call. Germline loops: CDR1 SGHRS, CDR2 YFSETQ. Trimming removed 4 bases from V and 1 base from J, with 8 bases in between. The CDR3 is 13 amino acids. As DNA, the CDR3 is TGCGCCAGCAGCGTGACACAGAACACTGAAGCTTTCTTT. Protein: CASSVTQNTEAFF.

Of note for this clone: Other DNA sequences in the same sample also yield this CDR3. The V and J genes are TRBV4-2 and TRBJ2-5; D might be TRBD2 (6 bases). Germline V gives CDR1 LGHNA, CDR2 YNFKEQ. CDR3 length: 14 amino acids. The germline V and J ends were trimmed by 3 bases and 2 bases, with 10 bases remaining between them. Here the CDR3 reads CASSQGTRQETQYF. The DNA of the CDR3 is TGTGCCAGCAGCCAGGGGACTCGACAAGAGACCCAGTACTTC.

The chain employs TRBV5-6 and TRBJ1-2; 10 nucleotides agree with TRBD1. The V segment lost 1 base and the J segment 11 bases; nucleotides outside the gene matches: 8. The germline V gene encodes CDR1 SGHDT and CDR2 YYEEEE. The CDR3 spans 14 residues. CDR3: CASSLTDRGPAYTF. The CDR3 DNA sequence: TGTGCCAGCAGCTTGACCGACAGGGGGCCTGCATACACCTTC.